A single sample is the source of the 22 T cell receptor beta chains below, sequenced in a study of regulatory T cells in long-lasting Graves disease. Libraries of TCR beta came from iRepertoire HTBI primers plus Arm-PCR of CDR3 regions. MiXCR, applied by TCRdb to the multiplex PCR reads, yields one record per CDR3 protein. The profile covers 350,000 to 450,000 distinct CDR3 sequences, with approximately 15% appearing a single time and roughly 17% taken by the ten largest. Time point here: newly diagnosed GD, antithyroid drugs for less than 3 months. Making the TCR library involved RNA that had been extracted from PBMCs. The same specimen was also included in a second study, on T cells in Graves' hyperthyroidism and ophthalmopathy.

Sequences were derived from peripheral blood mononuclear cells (PBMCs), sampled at new diagnosis, from a patient treated with antithyroid drugs. Every receptor here comes from a woman aged 30 to 39 with Graves disease.

As concerns this clonotype: This may be a read error: a much more frequent sequence differs by one nucleotide. The CDR3 spells CASSQENTGVYYEQFF. As DNA, the CDR3 is TGTGCCAGCAGCCAAGAAAACACAGGGGTCTACTACGAGCAGTTCTTC. V is TRBV3-1 and J is TRBJ2-1, with TRBD1 identical over 7 bases. V lost 0 bases, J lost 10 bases, and 12 bases stayed unmatched. This CDR3 is 16 amino acids long. Germline CDR1 reads LGHDT; CDR2 reads YNNKEL (reference sequence).

This clonotype has a handful of counts. CDR3 amino acids: CATSGSVGARTTTDTQYF. In nucleotides, the CDR3 is TGTGCCACCAGCGGGTCCGTTGGCGCCCGAACCACCACAGATACGCAGTATTTT. The chain couples TRBV15 to TRBJ2-3; no reliable D call. Germline loops: CDR1 LNHNV, CDR2 YYDKDF (reference sequence). CDR3 length: 18 amino acids. With 5 bases removed from V and 2 bases from J, the gap between germline ends came to 23 bases.

This clonotype has ten or more counts. The gene calls are TRBV15 and TRBJ2-4; weak D call: TRBD1 (6 bases). The CDR3 consists of 16 residues. Germline V gives CDR1 LNHNV, CDR2 YYDKDF (reference sequence). V was shortened by 6 bases and J by 0 bases, with 15 bases between the two germline ends. The CDR3 DNA sequence: TGTGCCACCAGTATGGGGGCTAACCTAGCCAAAAACATTCAGTACTTC. It is translated as CATSMGANLAKNIQYF.

The chain has TRBV14 and TRBJ1-1; D gene uncertain. This CDR3 contains 14 residues. The V gene's germline CDR1 is SGHDN and CDR2 FVKESK. The V end lost 0 bases, the J end lost 5 bases, and 10 bases lay between the germline ends. CDR3 region: CASSQEERRTEAFF. The DNA for the CDR3 is TGTGCCAGCAGCCAAGAAGAGAGAAGGACTGAAGCTTTCTTT.

This clonotype showed up many times. This rearrangement joins TRBV20-1 to TRBJ2-3; TRBD2 matches at 7 bases. This CDR3 region has 12 residues. CDR1 DFQATT and CDR2 SNEGSKA come from the germline V gene (reference sequence). V shed 3 bases and J 5 bases; nucleotides not matched to a gene: 2. DNA for the CDR3: TGCAGTGCTAGGGGGGGGGGAGATACGCAGTATTTT. This encodes CSARGGGDTQYF.

The V call is TRBV19, the J call TRBJ2-2; 7 bases are shared with TRBD2. The CDR3 loop spans 14 amino acids. Germline loops: CDR1 LNHDA, CDR2 SQIVND (reference sequence). The V gene end was trimmed by 7 bases and the J gene end by 6 bases; junction bases not matched to a gene: 8. The CDR3 sequence: CASNLWGGPGELFF. The CDR3 nucleotides read TGTGCCAGTAACCTGTGGGGGGGACCCGGGGAGCTGTTTTTT.

The sample holds many counts of this clonotype. The V and J genes are TRBV6-5 and TRBJ2-3; D gene uncertain. Trimming removed 2 bases at V and 0 bases at J, with 9 bases between. Germline-derived CDR1 and CDR2 are MNHEY and SVGAGI. The length of the CDR3 is 15 residues. The CDR3 DNA sequence: TGTGCCAGCAGTTACCTCATATCTAGCACAGATACGCAGTATTTT. Protein product: CASSYLISSTDTQYF.

This clonotype was observed at least ten times. The CDR3 DNA reads TGCAGTGCTGGTGATGGGGGGAGCTCCTACAATGAGCAGTTCTTC. It codes for CSAGDGGSSYNEQFF. The genes are TRBV20-1 and TRBJ2-1; TRBD2 is a possible D gene (6 bases). CDR1 is DFQATT and CDR2 is SNEGSKA in the germline V gene (reference sequence). The germline V and J ends were trimmed by 5 bases and 0 bases, with 14 bases remaining between them. CDR3 length: 15 amino acids.

In this sample, this clonotype turned up a few times. V usage is TRBV7-9 and J usage is TRBJ1-2; tentative D call: TRBD1 (5 bases). V lost 2 bases, J lost 8 bases, and 15 bases lay in between. CDR1 SEHNR and CDR2 FQNEAQ come from the germline V gene (reference sequence). The CDR3 totals 14 residues. This CDR3 reads CASSLLLGAAGYTF. CDR3 DNA sequence: TGTGCCAGCAGCTTACTCTTAGGGGCCGCAGGCTACACCTTC. Complete variable domain (other parts from reference TRBV7-9 and TRBJ1-2): DTGVSQNPRHKITKRGQNVTFRCDPISEHNRLYWYRQTLGQGPEFLTYFQNEAQLEKSRLLSDRFSAERPKGSFSTLEIQRTEQGDSAMYLCASSLLLGAAGYTFGSGTRLTVV.

This clonotype was recorded only once. This may come from a read error, since a much larger clone is one base off. In DNA form, the CDR3 reads TGTGCCAGCAGGCCAGCACAGGGGGGCTACAATGAGCAGTACTTC. Translated, it gives CASRPAQGGYNEQYF. The V gene is TRBV11-3, the J gene TRBJ2-7, with 8 bases aligning to TRBD1. The germline CDR1 and CDR2 sequences are SGHNT and YENEEA. The CDR3 totals 15 residues. V was clipped by 6 bases and J by 7 bases; unmatched bases: 14.

This clonotype has a handful of counts. CDR3 DNA: TGTGCCAGCAATCCCCCCGGGACTAGCGGGAGGGATACGCAGTATTTT. Translation gives CASNPPGTSGRDTQYF. The gene calls are TRBV2 and TRBJ2-3; 15 bases are shared with TRBD2. Germline V gene sequence: CDR1 SNHLY, CDR2 FYNNEI. The CDR3 sequence is 16 residues long. Unmatched junction bases numbered 8, after V lost 7 bases and J lost 6 bases.

This clonotype was detected a few times. The V and J genes are TRBV4-1 and TRBJ2-1; unclear D gene. Germline V gives CDR1 MGHRA, CDR2 YSYEKL. V lost 0 bases to trimming and J lost 5 bases, with 2 bases between them. The CDR3 sequence is 12 residues long. The CDR3 spells CASSQDNNEQFF. The CDR3 nucleotides read TGCGCCAGCAGCCAAGATAACAATGAGCAGTTCTTC.

This clonotype has more than one count but fewer than ten. The V gene is TRBV19, the J gene TRBJ2-2; TRBD2 matches at 7 bases. Per germline, CDR1 LNHDA and CDR2 SQIVND (reference sequence). V shed 7 bases, J shed 5 bases, and the junction held 13 bases outside the gene matches. CDR3 length: 16 amino acids. CDR3 DNA: TGTGCCAGTACCGTGTTGGGAGGGGTCGGTACCGGGGAGCTGTTTTTT. Its translation: CASTVLGGVGTGELFF.

The sample holds a few counts of this clonotype. The chain uses TRBV6-2 or TRBV6-3 and TRBJ2-2, with D possibly TRBD2 on 5 matching bases. V lost 7 bases to trimming and J lost 4 bases, with 16 bases between them. The CDR3 sequence is 15 residues long. The V gene's germline CDR1 is MNHEY and CDR2 SVGEGT. The CDR3 here is CASKRAATGTGELFF. CDR3 in DNA: TGTGCCAGCAAGAGGGCGGCTACGGGCACCGGGGAGCTGTTTTTT.

This clonotype was detected ten times or more. The chain carries TRBV30 and TRBJ1-1; D ambiguous. V was trimmed by 4 bases and J by 8 bases, leaving 11 bases between them. The germline gives CDR1 GTSNPN, CDR2 SVGIG (reference sequence). The CDR3 extends over 11 amino acids. The DNA of the CDR3 is TGTGCCTGGAATTGGAGAGAAGAAGCTTTCTTT. This encodes CAWNWREEAFF.

At least ten counts were recorded for this clonotype. The rearrangement joins TRBV27 to TRBJ1-1; no definite D call. Germline assignment: CDR1 MNHEY and CDR2 SMNVEV (reference sequence). CDR3 size: 13 residues. V was cut by 6 bases and J by 4 bases, with 12 bases left in between. CDR3 protein: CASSVGPATEAFF. In DNA form, the CDR3 reads TGTGCCAGCAGCGTGGGCCCGGCCACTGAAGCTTTCTTT.

This clonotype was picked up many times. This chain uses TRBV5-1 with TRBJ2-7; TRBD2 matches at 12 bases. This CDR3 spans 15 amino acids. V shed 3 bases, J shed 0 bases, and the junction held 1 base outside the gene matches. Germline CDR1 is SGHRS and CDR2 is YFSETQ. As DNA, the CDR3 is TGCGCCAGCAGCTCTAGCGGGAGGGTCTCCTACGAGCAGTACTTC. Its translation is CASSSSGRVSYEQYF.

In this sample, this clonotype turned up a few times. This sequence joins TRBV6-2 or TRBV6-3 and TRBJ2-4; 9 bases are shared with TRBD2. The CDR3 loop spans 16 amino acids. The J segment lost 6 bases and the V segment lost 4 bases, leaving 10 bases of the junction unmatched. Germline CDR1 is MNHEY and CDR2 is SVGEGT. The CDR3 sequence is CASSWESGRNLNIQYF. Here the CDR3 DNA reads TGTGCCAGCAGTTGGGAGAGCGGGAGGAATCTAAACATTCAGTACTTC.

The table lists this clonotype with many counts. CDR3 nucleotides: TGTGCCACCAGTGACGGAGCGGCCCAGTACTTC. Residues: CATSDGAAQYF. The J gene is TRBJ2-5, the V gene TRBV24-1; perhaps TRBD2 as D (5 bases). Germline CDR1 and CDR2: KGHDR and SFDVKD. V was pared by 4 bases and J by 9 bases, with 8 bases between. The CDR3 covers 11 residues.

This clonotype was counted at least ten times. The chain recombines TRBV27 with TRBJ1-5; D remains ambiguous. Germline CDR1 MNHEY, CDR2 SMNVEV (reference sequence). The CDR3 totals 15 residues. With 5 bases removed from V and 0 bases from J, the gap between germline ends came to 11 bases. CDR3: CASSPKPYSNQPQHF. CDR3 nucleotides: TGTGCCAGCAGTCCTAAACCGTATAGCAATCAGCCCCAGCATTTT.

This clonotype was seen at least ten times. This chain joins TRBV15 and TRBJ2-7; TRBD2 matches 13 bases. The V segment lost 7 bases and the J segment 4 bases; nucleotides outside the gene matches: 4. CDR1 and CDR2 from the germline V gene are LNHNV and YYDKDF (reference sequence). CDR3 length: 14 amino acids. The CDR3: CATTPGLAGYEQYF. In nucleotides, the CDR3 is TGTGCCACCACTCCGGGACTAGCGGGATACGAGCAGTACTTC.

This sequence joins TRBV28 and TRBJ2-3; D gene uncertain. Germline assignment: CDR1 MDHEN and CDR2 SYDVKM. The V end was cut by 6 bases, the J end by 4 bases, with 11 bases between. The CDR3 spans 13 residues. The CDR3 nucleotides are TGTGCCAGCAGGACTTCATTTCCAGATACGCAGTATTTT. Its protein product is CASRTSFPDTQYF.